These 10 T cell receptor beta chains came from one sample sequenced in a study of CD8 T cells in ankylosing spondylitis. TCRdb called the 5' RACE reads again in MiXCR, with one record for every CDR3 protein. Among fewer than 500,000 distinct CDR3 sequences listed, about 22% were seen once. Findings and caveats of the study: One TCR beta motif, made up of seven to nine highly homologous variants, appeared characteristic of ankylosing spondylitis blood.

Their target antigens are unknown. Source material: blood, either unsorted or a sorted T cell fraction (not recorded which). The receptors stem from a male donor with ankylosing spondylitis.

The genes are TRBV5-1 and TRBJ1-1; 7 positions agree with TRBD1. With 3 bases clipped from V and 1 base from J, the junction kept 15 bases outside the gene matches. CDR1 is SGHRS and CDR2 is YFSETQ in the germline V gene. CDR3 length: 18 residues. For the CDR3, the DNA is TGCGCCAGCAGCTCAACTGGTACGCCGGGACAGAGGAACACTGAAGCTTTCTTT. Its translation is CASSSTGTPGQRNTEAFF.

This clonotype was seen a handful of times. The chain combines TRBV20-1 with TRBJ1-4, with 9 bases that match TRBD1. Germline CDR1 reads DFQATT; CDR2 reads SNEGSKA (reference sequence). This CDR3 has 14 amino acids. V gave up 6 bases and J gave up 7 bases; unmatched junction bases: 9. The CDR3 loop reads CSAITGGAFEKLFF. As DNA, the CDR3 is TGCAGTGCGATTACAGGGGGCGCGTTTGAAAAACTGTTTTTT.

This clonotype was observed a few times. The V gene is TRBV29-1, the J gene TRBJ1-1; 7 bases line up with TRBD1. Germline CDR1 reads SQVTM; CDR2 reads ANQGSEA. Trimming at V came to 8 bases and at J to 1 base, leaving 13 bases not matched to a gene. The CDR3 spans 15 residues. Written as DNA, the CDR3 is TGCAGCACCCCTGGGGAGGGGGCGCAGAACACTGAAGCTTTCTTT. This codes for CSTPGEGAQNTEAFF. The complete variable domain, with remaining parts taken from reference TRBV29-1 and TRBJ1-1, reads SAVISQKPSRDICQRGTSLTIQCQVDSQVTMMFWYRQQPGQSLTLIATANQGSEATYESGFVIDKFPISRPNLTFSTLTVSNMSPEDSSIYLCSTPGEGAQNTEAFFGQGTRLTVV.

This clonotype was seen a few times. The chain joins TRBV28 to TRBJ2-3; D not certain. The CDR3 is 14 amino acids. Germline lookup yields CDR1 MDHEN and CDR2 SYDVKM. The V end was cut by 4 bases, the J end by 6 bases, with 14 bases between. CDR3 in DNA: TGTGCCAGCAGTTCTCAAAGGACGAGGGATACGCAGTATTTT. Translation: CASSSQRTRDTQYF.

The rearrangement joins TRBV11-2 to TRBJ2-3, with no clear D. The CDR3 has 12 residues. V was trimmed by 3 bases and J by 11 bases, leaving 12 bases between them. Germline assignment: CDR1 SGHAT and CDR2 FQNNGV. The CDR3 loop reads CASSLWGWEQYF. The CDR3 coding sequence is TGTGCCAGCAGCTTGTGGGGTTGGGAGCAGTATTTT.

The V gene is TRBV5-6, the J gene TRBJ2-2, with D unresolved. CDR3 size: 16 residues. Germline loops: CDR1 SGHDT, CDR2 YYEEEE. The V and J ends lost 3 bases and 1 base respectively, with 13 bases between them. CDR3 in amino acids: CASSSLWQKNTGELFF. DNA for the CDR3: TGTGCCAGCAGCTCCTTGTGGCAGAAGAACACCGGGGAGCTGTTTTTT.

This rearrangement joins TRBV11-3 to TRBJ2-3; 14 bases are a match to TRBD2. The CDR3 is 16 residues long. V lost 4 bases and J lost 4; bases outside the gene matches: 4. CDR1 is SGHNT and CDR2 is YENEEA in the germline V gene. CDR3 sequence reads: CASSSRTSGGSDTQYF. Written as DNA, the CDR3 is TGTGCCAGCAGCTCCCGGACTAGCGGGGGGTCAGATACGCAGTATTTT. The variable domain in full, completed from reference TRBV11-3 and TRBJ2-3, reads EAGVVQSPRYKIIEKKQPVAFWCNPISGHNTLYWYLQNLGQGPELLIRYENEEAVDDSQLPKDRFSAERLKGVDSTLKIQPAELGDSAVYLCASSSRTSGGSDTQYFGPGTRLTVL.

This clonotype turned up a few times. The chain recombines TRBV6-1 with TRBJ2-4; D perhaps matches TRBD2 (5 bases). The germline V and J ends were trimmed by 7 bases and 0 bases, with 16 bases remaining between them. Germline-derived CDR1 and CDR2 are MNHNS and SASEGT. The CDR3 spans 16 residues. The CDR3 sequence is CASNEGKSVAKNIQYF. The CDR3 nucleotides are TGTGCCAGCAACGAGGGAAAGTCAGTAGCCAAAAACATTCAGTACTTC.

This clonotype was detected ten times or more. The chain links TRBV5-5 to TRBJ2-1; tentatively, D is TRBD1 or TRBD2 (5 bases each). The germline V gene encodes CDR1 SGHKS and CDR2 YYEKEE (reference sequence). The CDR3 is made up of 14 amino acids. The V end was cut by 5 bases, the J end by 4 bases, with 13 bases between. CDR3 residues: CASRRQGPYNEQFF. In nucleotides, the CDR3 is TGTGCCAGCAGGAGGCAGGGACCTTACAATGAGCAGTTCTTC.

This clonotype was counted between two and nine times. The chain joins TRBV28 to TRBJ2-1; D call uncertain. Germline CDR1 MDHEN, CDR2 SYDVKM. The CDR3 is made up of 14 amino acids. Trimming took off 7 bases at V and 2 bases at J, with 12 bases between the two ends. This CDR3 reads CASKGPGPYNEQFF. The DNA of the CDR3 is TGTGCCAGCAAGGGCCCGGGCCCCTACAATGAGCAGTTCTTC.